The sequence of this T cell receptor beta chain was determined in a study of control samples from healthy donors and cancer patients. The CDR3 is made up of 13 amino acids. V shed 5 bases and J 2 bases; nucleotides not matched to a gene: 1. Germline values: CDR1 SGDLS, CDR2 YYNGEE. The data were produced by immunoSEQ multiplex PCR, yet TCRdb's version contains in-frame clones alone and is incomplete. The table has around 94,000 clones, roughly nine tenths seen once. Material: blood. The TCR comes from a woman aged 45-60 years in good health. The gene calls are TRBV9 and TRBJ1-3, with TRBD1 identical over 7 bases. The chain's CDR3 is CASRDRTGNTIYF. Written as DNA, the CDR3 is TGTGCCAGCAGGGACAGGACTGGAAACACCATATATTTT.